One sample yielded the 9 T cell receptor beta chains listed below, sequenced in a study of CD8 T cells in ankylosing spondylitis. TCRdb redid the calling of the 5' RACE reads with MiXCR, one entry per CDR3 protein. Of about 130,000 distinct CDR3 sequences listed, 6% to 8.5% are singletons. Sequenced: blood, either unsorted or a sorted T cell fraction (not recorded which). These receptors were obtained from a male donor with ankylosing spondylitis or in good health (not recorded which).

This clonotype was seen many times. A junction end diverges from the germline sequence, so it may reflect a read error. V usage is TRBV5-1 and J usage is TRBJ1-1; 7 bases match TRBD1. The CDR3 extends over 14 amino acids. Germline CDR1 and CDR2: SGHRS and YFSETQ. The CDR3 bases are TGTGCCAGCAGCCCTGGGACAGCAAACACTGAAGCTTTCTTT. This encodes CASSPGTANTEAFF.

The table lists this clonotype with many counts. The chain has TRBV5-1 and TRBJ1-3, with TRBD1 identical over 7 bases. V lost 0 bases, J lost 2 bases, and 5 bases stayed unmatched. The CDR3 is 16 residues long. Germline V gene lookup returns CDR1 SGHRS and CDR2 YFSETQ. CDR3 loop: CASSLDKGGAGNTIYF. CDR3 DNA: TGCGCCAGCAGCTTGGATAAAGGGGGCGCTGGAAACACCATATATTTT.

This clonotype appeared many times. The chain combines TRBV24-1 with TRBJ2-1; D not certain. V was pared by 1 base and J by 12 bases, with 9 bases between. This CDR3 has 12 residues. Germline loops: CDR1 KGHDR, CDR2 SFDVKD. CDR3: CATSDLRRGQFF. The CDR3 bases are TGTGCCACCAGTGATTTAAGGAGAGGGCAGTTCTTC.

In its sample, this clonotype was seen many times. V and J are TRBV5-5 and TRBJ2-4; 7 nucleotides line up with TRBD1. Germline values: CDR1 SGHKS, CDR2 YYEKEE (reference sequence). J was trimmed by 5 bases and V by 3 bases; bases with no gene match: 11. The length of the CDR3 is 16 residues. The CDR3 protein is CASSSTIRDRENIQYF. CDR3 nucleotides: TGTGCCAGCAGCTCCACTATCCGGGACAGAGAAAACATTCAGTACTTC.

This clonotype was seen repeatedly, ten times or more. The chain links TRBV3-1 to TRBJ2-4; no firm D call. The V and J ends lost 5 bases and 8 bases respectively, with 7 bases between them. CDR3 length equals 11 residues. Germline CDR1 and CDR2: LGHDT and YNNKEL (reference sequence). Here the CDR3 reads CASSYLDIQYF. The CDR3 DNA reads TGTGCCAGCAGCTACTTAGACATTCAGTACTTC.

This clonotype was observed many times. The CDR3 coding sequence is TGCAGTGCTAGCGGTCAGCTTAACTATGGCTACACCTTC. Protein sequence: CSASGQLNYGYTF. This chain links TRBV20-1 with TRBJ1-2; no firm D call. Germline values: CDR1 DFQATT, CDR2 SNEGSKA (reference sequence). Trimming left V 3 bases short and J 1 base short, with 9 bases between. The CDR3 loop spans 13 amino acids.

This clonotype was found many times. This chain joins TRBV5-5 and TRBJ2-7; tentative D call: TRBD1 (6 bases). The germline V and J ends were trimmed by 0 bases and 0 bases, with 10 bases remaining between them. The CDR3 length is 15 residues. Germline V gene data show CDR1 as SGHKS and CDR2 as YYEKEE (reference sequence). CDR3 DNA sequence: TGTGCCAGCAGCTTGGGGGCGGACAGCTCCTACGAGCAGTACTTC. Translation: CASSLGADSSYEQYF.

The chain couples TRBV7-9 to TRBJ1-1; possibly TRBD1 for D (6 bases). This CDR3 contains 15 residues. The germline gives CDR1 SEHNR, CDR2 FQNEAQ (reference sequence). V was trimmed by 4 bases and J by 3 bases, leaving 15 bases between them. CDR3 amino acids: CASSSLQGPDTEAFF. The CDR3 DNA reads TGTGCCAGCAGCTCCTTACAGGGTCCCGACACTGAAGCTTTCTTT. Variable domain in full (rest from reference TRBV7-9 and TRBJ1-1): DTGVSQNPRHKITKRGQNVTFRCDPISEHNRLYWYRQTLGQGPEFLTYFQNEAQLEKSRLLSDRFSAERPKGSFSTLEIQRTEQGDSAMYLCASSSLQGPDTEAFFGQGTRLTVV.

This clonotype was detected many times. The chain has TRBV7-2 and TRBJ2-7, with 7 bases that match TRBD1. The ends lost 5 bases at V and 4 bases at J; junction bases unmatched: 5. CDR1 SGHTA and CDR2 FQGNSA come from the germline V gene. The CDR3 extends over 13 amino acids. In nucleotides, the CDR3 is TGTGCCAGCAGCCCGGGACAGCCATACGAGCAGTACTTC. Amino acid sequence: CASSPGQPYEQYF.